The 5 T cell receptor beta chains below come from one sample, sequenced in a study of blood T cell repertoires in COVID-19. Generated by immunoSEQ multiplex PCR, the TCRdb table keeps only in-frame clones and is missing some. This table has 250,000 to 350,000 clones, roughly 90% appearing once. Source material: PBMCs or T cells enriched from blood (not recorded which). The receptors were gathered from a woman aged 18-29 years with acute COVID-19.

The V and J genes are TRBV13 and TRBJ2-5; possibly TRBD2 for D (6 bases). The length of the CDR3 is 15 residues. Trimming stripped 5 bases from V and 5 bases from J, with 18 bases between. Germline V CDR1 and CDR2: PRHDT, FYEKMQ (reference sequence). Written as DNA, the CDR3 is TGTGCCAGCAGCCGTCGGGGGTCTAGGGTTGAGACCCAGTACTTC. This translates into CASSRRGSRVETQYF.

The rearrangement joins TRBV28 to TRBJ2-7; D ambiguous. This CDR3 contains 14 residues. Germline V gives CDR1 MDHEN, CDR2 SYDVKM. Trimming removed 2 bases from V and 3 bases from J, with 11 bases in between. The CDR3 sequence: CASSLSQVVYEQYF. For the CDR3, the DNA is TGTGCCAGCAGTTTAAGCCAGGTCGTCTACGAGCAGTACTTC.

This chain connects TRBV21-1 to TRBJ1-5; the table's D call, TRBD1, has no DNA check behind it. TRBV21-1 is annotated as a pseudogene. The CDR3 spans 15 residues. The CDR3 is CASSSQGTGDQPQHF. The DNA for the CDR3 is TGTGCCAGCAGCTCCCAAGGGACAGGGGATCAGCCCCAGCATTTT.

The rearrangement joins TRBV6-5 to TRBJ1-3; D is unclear. V was trimmed by 5 bases and J by 1 base, leaving 9 bases between them. The CDR3 covers 14 residues. CDR1 and CDR2 (germline): MNHEY, SVGAGI. CDR3 nucleotides: TGTGCCAGCAGTCTGGGGAGGTCTGGAAACACCATATATTTT. Encoded protein: CASSLGRSGNTIYF.

The V and J genes are TRBV3-1 (or the pseudogene TRBV3-2) and TRBJ2-4, with D perhaps TRBD1 (6 bases). Germline lookup yields CDR1 LGHDT and CDR2 YNNKEL (reference sequence). Between the trimmed V and J ends, which lost 1 base and 8 bases, there was a span of 21 bases. The CDR3 spans 17 residues. The CDR3 DNA reads as TGTGCCAGCAGCCAAGCGTACGGACAGCGCCTAGGGGACATTCAGTACTTC. Protein product: CASSQAYGQRLGDIQYF.